This T cell receptor beta chain is from a study of blood T cell repertoires in COVID-19. In the original processing: Using reference gene primer amplification, nucleated cell counts were estimated. The data were produced by immunoSEQ multiplex PCR, yet TCRdb's version contains in-frame clones alone and is incomplete. The V and J calls and clone size come from that table; D and trimming were worked out from the DNA. The sample has approximately 470,000 clones, 80% to 90% seen once; the top ten hold about 3.2%. Per the germline V gene, CDR1 is SGDLS and CDR2 is YYNGEE. This CDR3 has 16 residues. The V segment lost 4 bases and the J segment 3 bases; nucleotides outside the gene matches: 10.

Material for sequencing was peripheral blood. The genes are TRBV9 and TRBJ2-1, with 7 bases matching TRBD2. This clonotype was sampled from a human donor in a cohort sampled during active COVID-19. This chain's CDR3 is CASSPVSGGFYNEQFF. CDR3 nucleotide sequence: TGTGCCAGCAGCCCGGTCTCGGGGGGTTTCTACAATGAGCAGTTCTTC.